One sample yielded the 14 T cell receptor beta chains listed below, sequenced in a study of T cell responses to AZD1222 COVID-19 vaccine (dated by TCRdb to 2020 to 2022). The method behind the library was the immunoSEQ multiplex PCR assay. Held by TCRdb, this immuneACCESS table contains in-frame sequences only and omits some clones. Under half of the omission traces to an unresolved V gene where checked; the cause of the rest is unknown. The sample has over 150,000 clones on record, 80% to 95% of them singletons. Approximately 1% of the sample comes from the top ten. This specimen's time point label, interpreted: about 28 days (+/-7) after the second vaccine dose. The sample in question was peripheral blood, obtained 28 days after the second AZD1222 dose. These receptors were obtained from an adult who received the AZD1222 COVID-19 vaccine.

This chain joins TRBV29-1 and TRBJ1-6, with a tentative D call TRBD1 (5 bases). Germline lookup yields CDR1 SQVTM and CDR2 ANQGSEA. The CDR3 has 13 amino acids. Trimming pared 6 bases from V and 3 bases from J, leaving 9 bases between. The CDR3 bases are TGCAGCGTGCGCCAGGGCTATAATTCACCCCTCCACTTT. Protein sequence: CSVRQGYNSPLHF.

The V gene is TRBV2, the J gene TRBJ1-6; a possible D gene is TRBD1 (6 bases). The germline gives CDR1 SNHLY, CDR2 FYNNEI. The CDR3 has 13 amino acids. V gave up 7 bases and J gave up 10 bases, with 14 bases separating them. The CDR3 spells CASKQGVESPLHF. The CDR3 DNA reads TGTGCCAGCAAACAGGGAGTAGAGTCACCCCTCCACTTT.

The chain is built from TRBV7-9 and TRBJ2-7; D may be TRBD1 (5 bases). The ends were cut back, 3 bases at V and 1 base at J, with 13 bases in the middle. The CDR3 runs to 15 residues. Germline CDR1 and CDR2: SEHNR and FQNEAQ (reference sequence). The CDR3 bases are TGTGCCAGCAGCTTGTTAGGGGTCGGATCCTACGAGCAGTACTTC. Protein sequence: CASSLLGVGSYEQYF.

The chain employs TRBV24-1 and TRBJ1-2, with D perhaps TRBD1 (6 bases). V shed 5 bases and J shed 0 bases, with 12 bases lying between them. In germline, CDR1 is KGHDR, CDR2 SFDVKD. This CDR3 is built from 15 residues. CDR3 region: CATSGDTSSNYGYTF. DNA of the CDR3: TGTGCCACCAGTGGGGACACCTCCTCTAACTATGGCTACACCTTC.

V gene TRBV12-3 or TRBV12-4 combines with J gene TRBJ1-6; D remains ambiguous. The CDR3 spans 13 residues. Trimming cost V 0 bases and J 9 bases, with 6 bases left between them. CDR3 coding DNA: TGTGCCAGCAGTTTAGCGACCCCTTCACCCCTCCACTTT. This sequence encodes CASSLATPSPLHF.

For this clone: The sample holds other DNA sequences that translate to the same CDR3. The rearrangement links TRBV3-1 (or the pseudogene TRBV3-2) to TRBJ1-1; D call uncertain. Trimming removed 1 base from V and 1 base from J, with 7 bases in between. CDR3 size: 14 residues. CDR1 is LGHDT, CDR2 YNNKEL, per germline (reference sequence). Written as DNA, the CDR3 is TGTGCCAGCAGCCAAGGGGTGGGGAACACTGAAGCTTTCTTT. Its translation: CASSQGVGNTEAFF.

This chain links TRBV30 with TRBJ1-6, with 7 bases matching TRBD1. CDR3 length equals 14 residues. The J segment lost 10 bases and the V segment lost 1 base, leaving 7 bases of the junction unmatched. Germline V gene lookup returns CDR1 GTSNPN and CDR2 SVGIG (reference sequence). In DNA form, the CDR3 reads TGTGCCTGGAGTGCTCCCGGGACAGCCTCACCCCTCCACTTT. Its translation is CAWSAPGTASPLHF.

CDR3 sequence reads: CASSPTGDLSSYNSPLHF. CDR3 nucleotide sequence: TGTGCCAGCAGCCCGACGGGGGACCTGAGCTCCTATAATTCACCCCTCCACTTT. V gene TRBV3-1 (or the pseudogene TRBV3-2) combines with J gene TRBJ1-6; TRBD1 might be the D (5 bases). In germline, CDR1 is LGHDT, CDR2 YNNKEL (reference sequence). There are 18 residues in the CDR3. The ends were cut back, 4 bases at V and 0 bases at J, with 16 bases in the middle.

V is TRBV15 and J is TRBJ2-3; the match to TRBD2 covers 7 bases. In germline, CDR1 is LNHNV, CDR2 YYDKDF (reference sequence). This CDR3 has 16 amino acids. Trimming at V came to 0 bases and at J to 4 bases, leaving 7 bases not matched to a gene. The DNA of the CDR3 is TGTGCCACCAGCAGAGATCCGGGGGGATTCGCAGATACGCAGTATTTT. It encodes CATSRDPGGFADTQYF.

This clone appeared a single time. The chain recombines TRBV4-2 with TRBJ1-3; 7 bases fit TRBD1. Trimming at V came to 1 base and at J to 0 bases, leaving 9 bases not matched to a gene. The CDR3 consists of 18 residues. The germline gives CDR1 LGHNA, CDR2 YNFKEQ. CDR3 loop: CASSQASTGATSGNTIYF. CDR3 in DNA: TGTGCCAGCAGCCAAGCATCCACAGGGGCTACCTCTGGAAACACCATATATTTT.

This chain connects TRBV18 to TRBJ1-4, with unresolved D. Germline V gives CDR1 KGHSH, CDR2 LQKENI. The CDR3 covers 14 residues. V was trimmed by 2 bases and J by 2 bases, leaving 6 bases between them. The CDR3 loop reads CASSPRMTNEKLFF. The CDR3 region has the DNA TGTGCCAGCTCACCAAGAATGACTAATGAAAAACTGTTTTTT.

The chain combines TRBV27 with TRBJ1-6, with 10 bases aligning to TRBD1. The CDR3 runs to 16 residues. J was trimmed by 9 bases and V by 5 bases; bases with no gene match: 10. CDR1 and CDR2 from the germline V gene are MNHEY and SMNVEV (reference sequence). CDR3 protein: CASSPGTGVGSSPLHF. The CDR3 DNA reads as TGTGCCAGCAGTCCTGGGACAGGGGTAGGTAGTTCACCCCTCCACTTT.

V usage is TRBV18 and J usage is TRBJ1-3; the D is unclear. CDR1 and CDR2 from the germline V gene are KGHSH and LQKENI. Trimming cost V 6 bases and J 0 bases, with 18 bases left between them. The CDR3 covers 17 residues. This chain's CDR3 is CASSQGSGRHSGNTIYF. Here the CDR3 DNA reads TGTGCCAGCTCGCAAGGAAGCGGTCGGCACTCTGGAAACACCATATATTTT.

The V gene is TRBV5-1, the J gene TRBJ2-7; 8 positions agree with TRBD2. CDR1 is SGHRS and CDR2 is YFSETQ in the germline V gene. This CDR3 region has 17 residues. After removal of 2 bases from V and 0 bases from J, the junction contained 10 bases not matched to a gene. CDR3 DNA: TGCGCCAGCAGCTTAACCAGCGGGGGCGCCAGCTCCTACGAGCAGTACTTC. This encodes CASSLTSGGASSYEQYF. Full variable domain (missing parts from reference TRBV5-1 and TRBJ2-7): KAGVTQTPRYLIKTRGQQVTLSCSPISGHRSVSWYQQTPGQGLQFLFEYFSETQRNKGNFPGRFSGRQFSNSRSEMNVSTLELGDSALYLCASSLTSGGASSYEQYFGPGTRLTVT.